A selection of T cell receptor beta chains follows, all from one sample in a study of beta chain features in type 1 diabetes. TCRdb's copy holds only in-frame clones and misses some; the assay was immunoSEQ multiplex PCR. The sample consists of around 250,000 clones, approximately 15% of them appearing once. Sequenced input: naive CD4+ T cells from blood. The receptors come from a man aged 25-45 years with type 1 diabetes. The CDR3 runs from the conserved cysteine through the conserved F or W.

J: TRBJ2-7; V: TRBV4-2; CDR3: CASNSPGTPNYEQYF
J: TRBJ2-2; V: TRBV5-1; CDR3: CASSLTGFTGELFF
J: TRBJ2-4; V: TRBV18; CDR3: CASSSGTSGGQYF
J: TRBJ1-1; V: TRBV19; CDR3: CASTQGQLNTEAFF
J: TRBJ1-4; V: TRBV2; CDR3: CASRGQGARGEKLFF
J: TRBJ1-1; V: TRBV5-1; CDR3: CASSLMDRNTEAFF
J: TRBJ2-5; V: TRBV15; CDR3: CATSRGVGQTQETQYF
J: TRBJ1-2; V: TRBV27; CDR3: CASSPSGEFGYTF
J: TRBJ2-1; V: TRBV27; CDR3: CASSLSYYNEQFF
J: TRBJ1-1; V: TRBV11-3; CDR3: CASSFGTGVNTEAFF
J: TRBJ2-1; V: TRBV30; CDR3: CAWSGGRVYEQFF
J: TRBJ2-1; V: TRBV28; CDR3: CASSSYSGSSYNEQFF
J: TRBJ1-1; V: TRBV2; CDR3: CASRLTGVNTEAFF
J: TRBJ2-2; V: TRBV4-2; CDR3: CASSQDSQAENTGELFF